A single sample is the source of the 28 T cell receptor beta chains below, sequenced in a study of control samples from healthy donors and cancer patients (dated by TCRdb to 2020 to 2022). Receptors were amplified or captured by the immunoSEQ multiplex PCR assay. Held by TCRdb, this immuneACCESS table contains in-frame sequences only and omits some clones. Under half of the omission traces to an unresolved V gene where checked; the cause of the rest is unknown. This sample gives around 100,000 clones in total; around nine tenths of them show up just once. The top ten clones comprise around 2.8% of the sample. Sequencing input: blood. The receptor source for this set is a human donor in good health. The donor label of this sample is uncertain.

The V call is TRBV7-9, the J call TRBJ2-1; weak D call: TRBD1 (5 bases). V lost 4 bases and J 0 bases, leaving 10 bases between the germline ends. CDR1 and CDR2 (germline): SEHNR, FQNEAQ (reference sequence). The CDR3 is 15 amino acids. The CDR3 here is CASSSTVPSYNEQFF. The DNA of the CDR3 is TGTGCCAGCAGCTCGACAGTCCCCTCCTACAATGAGCAGTTCTTC.

The V and J genes are TRBV12-3 or TRBV12-4 and TRBJ2-1; TRBD1 matches at 7 bases. CDR3 length: 13 amino acids. V shed 5 bases and J 9 bases; nucleotides not matched to a gene: 7. The CDR3 DNA reads as TGTGCCAGCAGTCGGAATCGACAGGGTGAGCAGTTCTTC. This encodes CASSRNRQGEQFF.

V and J are TRBV7-2 and TRBJ1-1; possible D gene TRBD1, 5 bases. The CDR3 has 13 residues. The V end lost 4 bases, the J end lost 3 bases, and 9 bases lay between the germline ends. Germline CDR1 and CDR2: SGHTA and FQGNSA. The CDR3 DNA is TGTGCCAGCAGCTCAGGGCGGGACACTGAAGCTTTCTTT. As protein: CASSSGRDTEAFF.

As regards this clone: As the CDR3 is not closed by the conserved phenylalanine or tryptophan, this likely results from a read error. The limits of the CDR3 on the DNA are not certain, so only TCRdb's listed CDR3 is given. V gene TRBV6-1 combines with J gene TRBJ2-6; the D call TRBD1 from the table was never checked on the DNA. Germline CDR1 is MNHNS and CDR2 is SASEGT. The CDR3 totals 12 residues, both ends included. Here the CDR3 reads CASSDPNLDSVY.

The V and J genes are TRBV10-3 and TRBJ1-1, with 9 bases fitting TRBD1. CDR3 length equals 12 residues. Unmatched junction bases numbered 3, after V lost 5 bases and J lost 8 bases. Germline V gives CDR1 ENHRY, CDR2 SYGVKD. The CDR3 protein is CAISRTGEEAFF. The CDR3 DNA reads TGTGCCATCAGTCGGACAGGGGAAGAAGCTTTCTTT.

This chain connects TRBV12-5 to TRBJ2-6, with unresolved D. The CDR3 length is 16 residues. V gave up 2 bases and J gave up 0 bases, with 8 bases separating them. CDR1 and CDR2 from the germline V gene are LGHNT and FRNRAP. The CDR3 sequence is CASGLRGFSGANVLTF. In DNA, the CDR3 is TGTGCTAGTGGTTTGCGTGGTTTCTCTGGGGCCAACGTCCTGACTTTC.

The chain recombines TRBV6-5 with TRBJ2-3; 7 positions match TRBD2. With 1 base clipped from V and 2 bases from J, the junction kept 6 bases outside the gene matches. Germline CDR1 and CDR2: MNHEY and SVGAGI. This CDR3 spans 16 amino acids. The CDR3 protein is CASSYYAGVATDTQYF. In DNA, the CDR3 is TGTGCCAGCAGTTACTATGCGGGGGTAGCCACAGATACGCAGTATTTT.

This chain uses TRBV3-1 (or the pseudogene TRBV3-2) with TRBJ1-4, with D perhaps matching TRBD1 (5 bases). CDR1 is LGHDT and CDR2 is YNNKEL in the germline V gene (reference sequence). The CDR3 runs 14 residues. Between the trimmed V and J ends, which lost 3 bases and 6 bases, there was a span of 11 bases. This CDR3 is CASSQGGLDEKLFF. The CDR3 bases are TGTGCCAGCAGCCAGGGGGGTTTGGATGAAAAACTGTTTTTT.

The chain uses TRBV28 and TRBJ2-5; TRBD2 is a possible D gene (5 bases). The CDR3 consists of 16 residues. Germline values: CDR1 MDHEN, CDR2 SYDVKM. V was trimmed by 4 bases and J by 0 bases, leaving 15 bases between them. CDR3 sequence reads: CASSSPRTEYQETQYF. The CDR3 DNA is TGTGCCAGCAGTTCCCCCCGGACTGAATACCAAGAGACCCAGTACTTC.

J is TRBJ1-1 and V is TRBV4-1; D is undetermined. The CDR3 runs 14 residues. Germline V CDR1 and CDR2: MGHRA, YSYEKL. V was pared by 4 bases and J by 0 bases, with 9 bases between. CDR3 residues: CASSPRGVNTEAFF. DNA for the CDR3: TGCGCCAGCAGCCCCCGCGGAGTGAACACTGAAGCTTTCTTT.

The rearrangement joins TRBV27 to TRBJ2-5; a weak D match, TRBD2 (7 bases). Germline values: CDR1 MNHEY, CDR2 SMNVEV (reference sequence). This CDR3 is 15 amino acids long. The germline V and J ends were trimmed by 6 bases and 5 bases, with 19 bases remaining between them. The CDR3 sequence is CASRPLGGGEETQYF. As DNA, the CDR3 is TGTGCCAGCAGACCGTTAGGGGGGGGCGAGGAGACCCAGTACTTC.

The V call is TRBV5-5, the J call TRBJ1-4, with D possibly matching TRBD1 (5 bases). Looked up from germline, CDR1 is SGHKS and CDR2 is YYEKEE (reference sequence). The V end lost 6 bases, the J end lost 4 bases, and 16 bases lay between the germline ends. The CDR3 is 15 amino acids. This CDR3 is CASTTGEWGNEKLFF. Here the CDR3 DNA reads TGTGCCAGCACTACGGGGGAGTGGGGTAATGAAAAACTGTTTTTT. Complete variable domain (other parts from reference TRBV5-5 and TRBJ1-4): DAGVTQSPTHLIKTRGQQVTLRCSPISGHKSVSWYQQVLGQGPQFIFQYYEKEERGRGNFPDRFSARQFPNYSSELNVNALLLGDSALYLCASTTGEWGNEKLFFGSGTQLSVL.

The CDR3 sequence is CASSQDLGLAYEQYF. For the CDR3, the DNA is TGTGCCAGCAGCCAAGATCTAGGACTGGCCTACGAGCAGTACTTC. The rearrangement links TRBV3-1 (or the pseudogene TRBV3-2) to TRBJ2-7; D is perhaps TRBD2 (5 bases). The CDR3 contains 15 residues. From germline, CDR1 is LGHDT and CDR2 YNNKEL (reference sequence). V lost 0 bases, J lost 2 bases, and 11 bases lay in between.

The chain carries TRBV19 and TRBJ2-5; weak D call: TRBD2 (6 bases). Per germline, CDR1 LNHDA and CDR2 SQIVND (reference sequence). The CDR3 is 14 residues long. Trimming cost V 4 bases and J 4 bases, with 13 bases left between them. The CDR3 is CASSTGTVGETQYF. CDR3 nucleotide sequence: TGTGCCAGTAGTACAGGGACTGTGGGAGAGACCCAGTACTTC.

This rearrangement joins TRBV5-4 to TRBJ2-3; D remains ambiguous. The germline V and J ends were trimmed by 3 bases and 2 bases, with 10 bases remaining between them. The CDR3 is made up of 14 amino acids. Germline V gives CDR1 SGHNT, CDR2 YYREEE (reference sequence). DNA for the CDR3: TGTGCCAGCAGCTCCCGAGAGGACACAGATACGCAGTATTTT. It encodes CASSSREDTDTQYF. The whole variable domain, filled in from reference TRBV5-4 and TRBJ2-3, reads ETGVTQSPTHLIKTRGQQVTLRCSSQSGHNTVSWYQQALGQGPQFIFQYYREEENGRGNFPPRFSGLQFPNYSSELNVNALELDDSALYLCASSSREDTDTQYFGPGTRLTVL.

This clone showed up just once. The chain links TRBV4-1 to TRBJ2-1; possibly TRBD1 for D (5 bases). The CDR3 length is 17 residues. The germline gives CDR1 MGHRA, CDR2 YSYEKL. V lost 1 base, J lost 2 bases, and 15 bases lay in between. CDR3 sequence: CASSQGRRGRPYNEQFF. The CDR3, as DNA: TGCGCCAGCAGCCAAGGTCGTAGGGGCCGGCCCTACAATGAGCAGTTCTTC.

This chain joins TRBV18 and TRBJ1-3; D may be TRBD1 (5 bases). This CDR3 is 16 amino acids long. V was shortened by 4 bases and J by 0 bases, with 13 bases between the two germline ends. The germline V gene has CDR1 KGHSH and CDR2 LQKENI. CDR3 nucleotides: TGTGCCAGCTCACTACCGGGACTCGCCTCTGGAAACACCATATATTTT. Protein sequence: CASSLPGLASGNTIYF.

CDR3 in amino acids: CASSLFGGGTDTQYF. The CDR3 DNA reads as TGTGCCAGCAGCTTGTTTGGGGGGGGCACAGATACGCAGTATTTT. The genes are TRBV5-4 and TRBJ2-3; TRBD2 matches at 7 bases. Trimming cost V 1 base and J 1 base; bases outside gene matches: 3. Germline V gives CDR1 SGHNT, CDR2 YYREEE (reference sequence). CDR3 length: 15 amino acids.

The chain joins TRBV5-8 to TRBJ1-2; 10 nucleotides align to TRBD1. Germline V gives CDR1 SGHTS, CDR2 YDEGEE. J lost 7 bases, V lost 4 bases, and 10 bases had no gene match. The CDR3 extends over 15 amino acids. The CDR3: CASSLRTGGVSGYTF. CDR3 DNA sequence: TGTGCCAGCAGCCTTCGGACAGGGGGGGTATCTGGCTACACCTTC. Together with reference TRBV5-8 and TRBJ1-2, the CDR3 gives the full variable domain: EAGVTQSPTHLIKTRGQQATLRCSPISGHTSVYWYQQALGLGLQFLLWYDEGEERNRGNFPPRFSGRQFPNYSSELNVNALELEDSALYLCASSLRTGGVSGYTFGSGTRLTVV.

The gene calls are TRBV6-5 and TRBJ1-1; 8 nucleotides align to TRBD1. Germline CDR1 MNHEY, CDR2 SVGAGI. The CDR3 sequence is 15 residues long. The V segment lost 0 bases and the J segment 6 bases; nucleotides outside the gene matches: 6. The CDR3 reads CASSYSVQGVSEAFF. CDR3 DNA sequence: TGTGCCAGCAGTTACTCAGTACAGGGGGTCTCTGAAGCTTTCTTT.

DNA of the CDR3: TGTGCCAGCTCCCCGTCCGGGACCGCTGGAAACACCATATATTTT. This sequence encodes CASSPSGTAGNTIYF. The chain has TRBV18 and TRBJ1-3; weak D call: TRBD1 (5 bases). The CDR3 is 15 residues long. Trimming stripped 6 bases from V and 2 bases from J, with 14 bases between. Germline V lookup: CDR1 KGHSH, CDR2 LQKENI. Full variable domain (missing parts from reference TRBV18 and TRBJ1-3): NAGVMQNPRHLVRRRGQEARLRCSPMKGHSHVYWYRQLPEEGLKFMVYLQKENIIDESGMPKERFSAEFPKEGPSILRIQQVVRGDSAAYFCASSPSGTAGNTIYFGEGSWLTVV.

The rearrangement links TRBV7-8 to TRBJ1-1, with D hard to call. Trimming left V 1 base short and J 1 base short, with 13 bases between. Germline V gene sequence: CDR1 SGHVS, CDR2 FQNEAQ. The CDR3 contains 16 residues. This chain's CDR3 is CASSLVGDLGNTEAFF. CDR3 nucleotides: TGTGCCAGCAGCTTAGTTGGGGATCTAGGGAACACTGAAGCTTTCTTT.

The chain has TRBV5-6 and TRBJ1-4; the match to TRBD1 covers 8 bases. V lost 4 bases, J lost 5 bases, and 10 bases stayed unmatched. CDR1 is SGHDT, CDR2 YYEEEE, per germline. The CDR3 length is 16 residues. CDR3 DNA: TGTGCCAGCAGCCGAAGGACAGGGCGGAAAAATGAAAAACTGTTTTTT. Protein product: CASSRRTGRKNEKLFF.

V is TRBV11-2 and J is TRBJ2-7; D may be TRBD2 (6 bases). The length of the CDR3 is 14 residues. With 2 bases removed from V and 13 bases from J, the gap between germline ends came to 21 bases. From germline, CDR1 is SGHAT and CDR2 FQNNGV. The CDR3 nucleotides read TGTGCCAGCAGCTTACCGGGACTCCCGTCCCACTGTTACTTC. Its protein product is CASSLPGLPSHCYF. The whole variable domain, remainder taken from reference TRBV11-2 and TRBJ2-7, is EAGVAQSPRYKIIEKRQSVAFWCNPISGHATLYWYQQILGQGPKLLIQFQNNGVVDDSQLPKDRFSAERLKGVDSTLKIQPAKLEDSAVYLCASSLPGLPSHCYFGPGTRLTVT.

This rearrangement joins TRBV7-2 to TRBJ2-5; D remains ambiguous. The CDR3 has 11 amino acids. Per germline, CDR1 SGHTA and CDR2 FQGNSA. The V end lost 7 bases, the J end lost 2 bases, and 5 bases lay between the germline ends. CDR3 DNA sequence: TGTGCCAGCACCATTCAAGAGACCCAGTACTTC. This sequence encodes CASTIQETQYF.

The chain joins TRBV7-6 to TRBJ1-1; D is uncertain. V lost 2 bases to trimming and J lost 1 base, with 14 bases between them. Germline CDR1 and CDR2: SGHVS and FNYEAQ. This CDR3 region has 16 residues. For the CDR3, the DNA is TGTGCCAGCAGCTTAATATTCGGTGAGGAGAACACTGAAGCTTTCTTT. Protein sequence: CASSLIFGEENTEAFF.

The chain carries TRBV7-2 and TRBJ2-1; 8 positions agree with TRBD1. This CDR3 has 14 amino acids. With 6 bases clipped from V and 6 bases from J, the junction kept 7 bases outside the gene matches. From germline, CDR1 is SGHTA and CDR2 FQGNSA. The CDR3 sequence: CASRLGQGGNEQFF. DNA for the CDR3: TGTGCCAGCAGACTCGGACAGGGTGGCAATGAGCAGTTCTTC.

V is TRBV7-9 and J is TRBJ2-7; D gene unclear. Germline values: CDR1 SEHNR, CDR2 FQNEAQ (reference sequence). The CDR3 spans 12 residues. The V gene lost 1 base and the J gene lost 5 bases, with 6 bases spanning the gap. The CDR3 DNA reads as TGTGCCAGCAGCTTAGACAACAACGAGCAGTACGTC. Translating it yields CASSLDNNEQYV.